This TCR beta chain came from a study of preoperative IRX-2 immunotherapy in early breast cancer. Treatment defined: preoperative locoregional IRX-2 cytokine immunotherapy. Preoperative locoregional IRX-2 cytokine immunotherapy was tested in the phase Ib source study. Germline lookup yields CDR1 MNHGY and CDR2 SAAAGT. The germline V and J ends were trimmed by 2 bases and 6 bases, with 13 bases remaining between them. This CDR3 spans 14 amino acids. This clone was seen a handful of times. Measured with immunoSEQ multiplex PCR; TCRdb has only the in-frame clones, and not every one. The sample has tens of thousands of clones, around 80% seen once; the top ten hold approximately 6.6%.

The clonotype originates from a human donor with breast cancer. Sequenced here: lymph node tissue, sampled after IRX-2 immunotherapy. The chain joins TRBV6-8 to TRBJ1-1; D is possibly TRBD1 (5 bases). The CDR3 DNA is TGTGCCAGCAGTTACCATGGGGGGGAATCTGAAGCTTTCTTT. Translated, it gives CASSYHGGESEAFF.